This T cell receptor (beta chain) was documented in a study of CD8+ T cells in alopecia areata. Study at large: Each day, treated patients took oral tofacitinib twice, at 5 to 10 mg per dose.

The authors extracted RNA and reverse transcribed it into cDNA as the sequencing template. Using immunoSEQ multiplex PCR, the repertoire was profiled, and TCRdb retains in-frame clones only, with some absent. The sample records 80,000 to 100,000 clones, about 40% being singletons. Details on this clone: The antigen is not known.

Whole-study results and caveats: Clonality was higher in lesional than normal scalp, especially in alopecia totalis/universalis.

The CDR3 runs 13 residues. The V and J ends lost 2 bases and 5 bases respectively, with 8 bases between them. CDR1 is SGHRS and CDR2 is YFSETQ in the germline V gene. Sequences were obtained from CD4+ T cells sorted from blood. This rearrangement joins TRBV5-1 to TRBJ2-1, with D unresolved. This clonotype was sampled from a human donor with alopecia areata. CDR3 in amino acids: CASSFSSHNEQFF. CDR3 sequence (DNA): TGCGCCAGCAGCTTTAGCTCACACAATGAGCAGTTCTTC. Full variable domain (rest looked up from reference TRBV5-1 and TRBJ2-1): KAGVTQTPRYLIKTRGQQVTLSCSPISGHRSVSWYQQTPGQGLQFLFEYFSETQRNKGNFPGRFSGRQFSNSRSEMNVSTLELGDSALYLCASSFSSHNEQFFGPGTRLTVL.